Listed below are T cell receptor beta chains from one sample, sequenced in a study of control samples from healthy donors and cancer patients. The table came from immunoSEQ multiplex PCR; TCRdb's copy has only in-frame clones and leaves some out. The sample records approximately 90,000 clones, 86% being singletons. Sequences were obtained from blood. The receptors were gathered from a man aged 25 to 45 in good health. CDR3s include the opening cysteine and the closing phenylalanine or tryptophan. The D gene is left open where the match is weak. The size field is filled for only some rows; it gives once, few, many or a size class.

v_call	clone_size	j_call	d_call	cdr3_nt	cdr3_aa
TRBV30	.	TRBJ2-7	.	TGTGCCTGGAGTGAGGTCTCCTACGAGCAGTACTTC	CAWSEVSYEQYF
TRBV10-3	.	TRBJ1-1	.	TGTGCCATCAGTGGAGACCTTACTGAAGCTTTCTTT	CAISGDLTEAFF
TRBV19	few	TRBJ2-7	.	TGTGCCAGTAGTATAGATCTGGGCGCATACGAGCAGTACTTC	CASSIDLGAYEQYF
TRBV2	.	TRBJ2-1	.	TGTGCTATTCGGACAGCCACTGCCTACAATGAGCAGTTCTTC	CAIRTATAYNEQFF
TRBV12-5	.	TRBJ2-7	.	TGTGTACTGGACGGTTACGAGCAGTACTTC	CVLDGYEQYF
TRBV3-1/TRBV3-2	.	TRBJ1-5	.	TGTGCCAGCAGCCAAGACATTTCTCGCAATCAGCCCCAGCATTTT	CASSQDISRNQPQHF
TRBV15	.	TRBJ1-3	.	TGTGCCACCAGCAGAGGAGCAGACTCAGGAAACACCATATATTTT	CATSRGADSGNTIYF
TRBV14	.	TRBJ2-2	TRBD2	TGTGCCAGCAGCAGCGGGACTCTGTTCAACACCGGGGAGCTGTTTTTT	CASSSGTLFNTGELFF
TRBV5-1	.	TRBJ2-2	.	TGCGCCAGCAGCTCACCCCGGGGTAAAATGAGGACCGGGGAGCTGTTTTTT	CASSSPRGKMRTGELFF
TRBV5-6	.	TRBJ1-2	.	TGTGCCAGCAGCCTTCAGGCTTCCCCCGCCGGCTACACCTTC	CASSLQASPAGYTF
TRBV5-1	.	TRBJ1-2	TRBD1	TGCGCCAGCAGCCCCCCCCGACAGGGAAGTGGATCTAACTATGGCTACACCTTC	CASSPPRQGSGSNYGYTF
TRBV5-8	.	TRBJ2-1	TRBD1	TGTGCCAGCAGCGGGTTCGGACAGGGATACAATGAGCAGTTCTTC	CASSGFGQGYNEQFF
TRBV30	.	TRBJ1-5	.	TGTGCCTGGAGTTGGAGCAAGAATCAGCCCCAGCATTTT	CAWSWSKNQPQHF
TRBV18	.	TRBJ2-3	TRBD2	TGTGCCAGCTCCCGGGAGGGTAGGGCGCAGTATTTT	CASSREGRAQYF
TRBV18	.	TRBJ2-3	TRBD2	TGTGCCAGCTCACCGCCGGGACTAGCGGAAACAGATACGCAGTATTTT	CASSPPGLAETDTQYF